This T cell receptor beta chain is from a study of T cells in Graves' hyperthyroidism and ophthalmopathy (dated by TCRdb to about 2019). Regarding the research as a whole: Peripheral blood was sampled at the time of initial diagnosis, prior to any treatment. To identify TCR V-J signatures that set the groups apart, the researchers used a discovery cohort of about a hundred patients, made up of 40 to 45 with Graves' ophthalmopathy and about 60 with stable Graves' hyperthyroidism. Prospective prediction of ophthalmopathy was tested in an independent validation cohort of 18 to 20 hyperthyroidism patients and 17 patients who later progressed to ophthalmopathy. The 75 to 100 discovery patients were randomly divided into training and test sets at a 7:3 ratio. The study also compared thyroid tissue and blood T-cell repertoires from a handful of Graves' hyperthyroidism patients. Following sampling, methimazole starting at 30 mg daily was given to hyperthyroidism patients, and high-dose intravenous methylprednisolone was given to ophthalmopathy patients. The paper reports TCR Vbeta CDR3 sequencing of approximately 140 peripheral blood samples: approximately 41 ophthalmopathy, 75 to 80 hyperthyroidism and around 17 progressor patients. Paper-wide results and their limitations: No statistical method was used to set the sample size in advance, and investigators knew the group allocation. A model built on a 13 V-J signature distinguished ophthalmopathy from stable hyperthyroidism, reaching 85% to 90% sensitivity and approximately 83% specificity in cross-validation and 80%/75% in testing. Most expanded thyroid clonotypes (frequency above 0.001) were also detected in blood, a finding suggesting that blood repertoires may reflect thyroid immune responses. During validation, the model predicted progression to ophthalmopathy a median of about 5.9 months ahead of onset, with around 70% sensitivity and less than 85% specificity.

CDR1 KGHSH and CDR2 LQKENI are derived from the germline V gene. The junction shows trimming of 6 bases on V and 6 bases on J, and the gene matches do not reach 15 bases of it. From its cysteine to its phenylalanine, the CDR3 spans 17 amino acids. The sequence is cut down to CDR3 DNA, 51 bases in frame from base 1. Amplification of TCR beta CDR3 regions was carried out from RNA transcripts. The first round of RT-PCR for the TCR CDR3 was performed with the HTBI primer set and the Qiagen OneStep RT-PCR kit. Libraries were constructed in a second round of multiplex PCR, after which size selection and purification were carried out. Paired-end sequencing of the libraries was performed with 100 bp reads on an Illumina HiSeq2000. As for how the authors treated the data: Raw data were processed with SOAPnuke, discarding reads with adapters, uncalled bases, mean Phred below 15, or no exact constant-primer or identifier match. High-quality paired reads were merged using COPE v1.2.5, and each unique nucleotide sequence was defined as a clonotype. MiTCR v1.1 was used to align the clonotypes against IMGT TRBV, TRBD and TRBJ reference segments. The analysis included only V-J combinations with a frequency above 0.0001, which together covered 99% to 99.2% of the repertoires. A TCS score was defined as the ratio between F50 (clonal expansion) and ExV (chaos), using BLOSUM62-based TCRdist between CDR3 peptides within each V-J. Welch's t-statistics and random forest reduced roughly 540 V-J features to 10 to 15, which were used in a naive Bayes classifier (R e1071). Clones were called with MiXCR by TCRdb after fastp trimmed the public reads at Q25, and only in-frame beta chains were retained. When rows share a CDR3 protein, they turn into one entry using the most common DNA and genes. The V and J calls and clone size are TCRdb's, not the authors'. The sample profile shows 250,000 to 400,000 distinct CDR3 sequences; about an eighth of them were found once. The ten largest clonotypes hold 30% to 40% of the sample.

This clonotype was observed a few times. Its antigen is currently not known. Base qualities are missing; no much larger clone stands one base away. Moderately to severely active disease, a Clinical Activity Score of at least 3, a NOSPECS grade of at least 4, and a duration under 3 months were present in ophthalmopathy patients. Exclusion was applied to patients with uncontrolled infections, other autoimmune diseases, pregnancy or lactation. Diagnoses were based on clinical symptoms, serum thyroxine and TRAb, thyroid ultrasound and orbital computed tomography. Ficoll-Paque density gradient centrifugation was used to isolate PBMCs from under 11 ml of fresh peripheral blood. Total RNA was extracted with Trizol reagent, and quality was checked on an Agilent 2100 Bioanalyzer.

The sample was blood. The receptor was derived from a woman in her thirties or forties with Graves' ophthalmopathy. The chain uses TRBV18 and TRBJ2-1; a stretch of 9 junction bases matches TRBD2. The nucleotide sequence is given as TGTGCCAGCTCCCGTATAGCGGGAGTGGAAAGGGGCAATGAGCAGTTCTTC. The resulting protein is CASSRIAGVERGNEQFF.